This T cell receptor (beta chain) was retrieved from a study of blood T cell repertoires in COVID-19. V was clipped by 5 bases and J by 1 base, with 15 bases between them. CDR1 SGHRS and CDR2 YFSETQ come from the germline V gene. The CDR3 contains 15 residues. Produced via immunoSEQ multiplex PCR; TCRdb's table is partial and in-frame only. The sample consists of around 65,000 clones, around 86% of them appearing once. The chain combines TRBV5-1 with TRBJ1-1, with D perhaps TRBD1 (6 bases). The TCR originated in a human donor in a cohort sampled during active COVID-19. The source material was peripheral blood. CDR3 sequence reads: CASRGTPQGNTEAFF. The CDR3 nucleotides read TGCGCCAGCAGAGGCACTCCACAGGGGAACACTGAAGCTTTCTTT.